One and the same sample provided the 14 T cell receptor beta chains below, sequenced in a study of CD4 and CD8 cells across lung adenocarcinoma regions. TCRdb fed the PCR reads into MiXCR, producing one record per CDR3 protein. This sample has about 5,000 distinct CDR3 sequences; about 62% occur once, and the top ten carry roughly a quarter. Input material: CD4+ T cells from the center of a lung tumor. Source of these receptors: a female donor with lung adenocarcinoma. The CD4 and CD8 labels of this study may be unreliable.

This clonotype is categorized as medium-sized. CDR3 sequence: CASSEALRANTEAFF. The CDR3 bases are TGTGCCAGCAGTGAAGCGCTTCGGGCGAACACTGAAGCTTTCTTT. This chain joins TRBV6-1 and TRBJ1-1; the D is unclear. V gave up 0 bases and J gave up 1 base, with 9 bases separating them. The CDR3 is made up of 15 amino acids. Germline CDR1 and CDR2: MNHNS and SASEGT.

The J gene is TRBJ2-1, the V gene TRBV7-2; D is uncertain. The J call may be faulty, since TRBJ2-7 better matches the DNA end. This CDR3 contains 16 residues. The germline gives CDR1 SGHTA, CDR2 FQGNSA. The CDR3 spells CASSLEWVLTSYEQYF. For the CDR3, the DNA is TGTGCCAGCAGCTTAGAATGGGTCCTGACCTCCTACGAGCAGTACTTC.

Worth noting for this clonotype: A read error may account for a junction end that differs from germline. This chain joins TRBV6-1 and TRBJ2-2; 10 bases are a match to TRBD1. The CDR3 consists of 16 residues. CDR1 is MNHNS and CDR2 is SASEGT in the germline V gene. CDR3 in amino acids: CASSGWDRGSYEEQFF. Here the CDR3 DNA reads TGTGCCAGCAGTGGTTGGGACAGGGGTTCCTACGAGGAGCAGTTTTTT.

With regard to this clonotype: The conserved closing phenylalanine or tryptophan is absent in this CDR3, likely reflecting a read error. The chain recombines TRBV7-2 with TRBJ2-5; no clear D gene. Trimming cost V 3 bases and J 0 bases, with 11 bases left between them. CDR3 length equals 15 residues. Germline values: CDR1 SGHTA, CDR2 FQGNSA. CDR3 sequence: CASSLNGQYQETQYL. The CDR3 region has the DNA TGTGCCAGCAGCTTGAACGGCCAGTACCAAGAGACCCAGTACTTA.

This rearrangement joins TRBV11-3 to TRBJ2-3; D remains ambiguous. The V and J ends lost 3 bases and 3 bases respectively, with 4 bases between them. Germline V CDR1 and CDR2: SGHNT, YENEEA. The CDR3 loop spans 12 amino acids. Written as DNA, the CDR3 is TGTGCCAGCAGCTTGCGGACAGATACGCAGTATTTT. It specifies CASSLRTDTQYF.

V usage is TRBV6-1 and J usage is TRBJ2-7; TRBD2 agrees at 7 bases. The CDR3 totals 13 residues. Germline values: CDR1 MNHNS, CDR2 SASEGT. J was trimmed by 1 base and V by 5 bases; bases with no gene match: 2. In DNA form, the CDR3 reads TGTGCCAGCAGTCTGCGGGAGTCCTACGAGCAGTACTTC. Its translation: CASSLRESYEQYF.

This rearrangement joins TRBV6-5 to TRBJ2-1; TRBD2 matches 7 bases. CDR1 and CDR2 (germline): MNHEY, SVGAGI. CDR3 length: 16 amino acids. Trimming took 0 bases from V and 5 from J; bases not matched to a gene: 7. In DNA form, the CDR3 reads TGTGCCAGCAGTTACTCGCGGTCTAGCGGTAACAATGAGCAGTTCTTC. It codes for CASSYSRSSGNNEQFF.

Relative to its sample, this clonotype is large. This rearrangement joins TRBV7-2 to TRBJ2-2; no definite D call. This CDR3 has 17 residues. Per germline, CDR1 SGHTA and CDR2 FQGNSA. With 1 base removed from V and 0 bases from J, the gap between germline ends came to 12 bases. The DNA for the CDR3 is TGTGCCAGCAGCTTAGGTCGGATTAGGGCGAACACCGGGGAGCTGTTTTTT. Protein product: CASSLGRIRANTGELFF.

This rearrangement joins TRBV12-3 or TRBV12-4 to TRBJ2-1, with a weak D call TRBD2 (7 bases). This CDR3 has 17 amino acids. V shed 1 base and J shed 3 bases, with 16 bases lying between them. Here the CDR3 reads CASSLGGGLDLYNEQFF. The CDR3, as DNA: TGTGCCAGCAGTTTAGGGGGGGGGCTAGACCTCTACAATGAGCAGTTCTTC.

The genes are TRBV6-1 and TRBJ1-3; unclear D gene. Germline values: CDR1 MNHNS, CDR2 SASEGT. The CDR3 spans 16 residues. Trimming shortened V by 6 bases and J by 2 bases, and 17 bases separated the two germline ends. This CDR3 is CASSRVGASPGNTIYF. The CDR3, as DNA: TGTGCCAGCAGCCGCGTGGGAGCCTCCCCTGGAAACACCATATATTTT.

This clonotype has a single count. The chain couples TRBV12-3 or TRBV12-4 to TRBJ2-5; D remains unclear. The better agreement between TRBJ2-7 and the DNA end casts doubt on the J call. This CDR3 is 14 amino acids long. In DNA form, the CDR3 reads TGTGCCAGCAGCCTTAAAGGGTGGAGTACCGAGCAGTACTTC. Encoded protein: CASSLKGWSTEQYF.

The V and J genes are TRBV6-1 and TRBJ2-2, with 10 bases identical to TRBD2. Germline V gene data show CDR1 as MNHNS and CDR2 as SASEGT. Trimming at V came to 3 bases and at J to 3 bases, leaving 7 bases not matched to a gene. The CDR3 is 17 residues long. DNA for the CDR3: TGTGCCAGCAGTGAGCTTAGCGGGAGGACCTACACCGGGGAGCTGTTTTTT. Translation: CASSELSGRTYTGELFF.

On this clonotype: Its ends do not fully match the called genes, so a read error is possible. The chain employs TRBV6-1 and TRBJ2-4, with unresolved D. CDR1 and CDR2 from the germline V gene are MNHNS and SASEGT. CDR3 length: 13 residues. CDR3 sequence (DNA): TGTGCCAGGGGTCTGTCAGCCAATAGCACGCAGTATTTC. Residues: CARGLSANSTQYF.

This chain connects TRBV7-8 to TRBJ1-6, with TRBD1 matching 7 bases. V lost 5 bases to trimming and J lost 3 bases; unmatched junction nucleotides: 7. This CDR3 comprises 16 residues. Germline lookup yields CDR1 SGHVS and CDR2 FQNEAQ. The CDR3 is CASSQPQGDYNSPLHF. In DNA form, the CDR3 reads TGTGCCAGCAGCCAACCCCAGGGGGACTATAATTCACCCCTCCACTTT.